The clone carrying this T cell receptor beta chain was picked up a small number of times. Antigen specificity is unknown. These data are taken from a study of beta chain features in type 1 diabetes. On the study more broadly: All samples yielded about 100 million examined sorted cells. Study conclusions and caveats: Type 1 diabetes patients had fewer VDJ junction insertions and more deletions.

The CDR3 contains 10 residues. The study reverse transcribed the entire isolated RNA, so it sequenced expressed TCRB transcripts. The data were produced by immunoSEQ multiplex PCR, yet TCRdb's version contains in-frame clones alone and is incomplete. Of 860,000 or so clones in the sample, roughly a sixth were seen once. Material: naive CD4+ T cells from blood. The receptor's source is a woman aged 18-29 years in good health. V is TRBV12-2 and J is TRBJ1-5. TRBV12-2 is an annotated pseudogene. The CDR3 DNA is TGTGCAAGTCGCGTCCGCTTTCAGCATTTT. It specifies CASRVRFQHF.